A selection of T cell receptor beta chains follows, all from one sample in a study of blood T cells in healthy people across ages. TCRdb called the 5' RACE reads again in MiXCR, with one record for every CDR3 protein. The profile covers about 1,400,000 distinct CDR3 sequences, with approximately 60% appearing a single time and about 6.3% taken by the ten largest. Sample: blood. The receptors come from a man aged 18 to 30 in good health. The CDR3 runs from the conserved cysteine through the conserved F or W. The order of the fields is clone size, V gene, J gene, D gene, CDR3 DNA, CDR3 protein. The D gene is left open where the match is weak. Where a row states a size, it is once, few, many or the class of an expanded clone; other rows omit it.

few	TRBV6-6	TRBJ2-2	.	TGTGCCAGCAGCCAGGTCCTAACCGGGGAGCTGTTTTTT	CASSQVLTGELFF
.	TRBV29-1	TRBJ1-2	TRBD1	TGCAGCGTGAGGAGGATCTTGGACAGGGCGAATGCTGGCTACACCTTC	CSVRRILDRANAGYTF
few	TRBV9	TRBJ2-5	.	TGTGCCAGTATACAGAGGAAGAGACCCCAGTACTTC	CASIQRKRPQYF
.	TRBV15	TRBJ2-1	TRBD2	TGTGCCACCAGCAGAGGTCTAGCGGGCCTTGAGCAGTTCTTC	CATSRGLAGLEQFF
.	TRBV13	TRBJ1-1	.	TGTGCCGGACGAGAGATGAACACTGAAGCTTTCTTT	CAGREMNTEAFF
.	TRBV4-1	TRBJ2-7	.	TGTGCCAGCAGCCAAGGGCCCGGAGAGCAGTACTTC	CASSQGPGEQYF
few	TRBV5-6	TRBJ1-1	TRBD1	TGTGCCAGCAGCAACGTAATGGGACAGTTCATGAACACTGAAGCTTTCTTT	CASSNVMGQFMNTEAFF
.	TRBV5-1	TRBJ1-2	.	TGCGCCAGCAGCTTGGGCGGGGGTTCACCACTCGGCTACACCTTC	CASSLGGGSPLGYTF
few	TRBV7-9	TRBJ1-2	.	TGTGCCAGCAGCCCAGGACGGTTCTATGGCTACACCTTC	CASSPGRFYGYTF
few	TRBV7-9	TRBJ2-1	TRBD1	TGTGCCAGCAGCGCCCAATGGACAGGGGGGGTGGATGAGCAGTTCTTC	CASSAQWTGGVDEQFF
.	TRBV29-1	TRBJ2-7	.	TGCAGCTTTGTCCGGCAGGGCCCTCGGGAGCAGTACTTC	CSFVRQGPREQYF
few	TRBV6-1	TRBJ2-3	.	TGTGCCAGCAGTGCCCGCGCTTGGGGTCCCCTGACAGATACGCAGTATTTT	CASSARAWGPLTDTQYF
.	TRBV27	TRBJ2-3	TRBD1	TGTGCCAGCAGAGCCGGGACAGGGGGCACAGATACGCAGTATTTT	CASRAGTGGTDTQYF
.	TRBV9	TRBJ2-1	.	TGTGCCAGCAGCACTGAGACTCCCTACAATGAGCAGTTCTTC	CASSTETPYNEQFF
.	TRBV20-1	TRBJ2-5	TRBD2	TGCAGTGCTAGTCCGAGCGGGAGCGGGGAGACCCAGTACTTC	CSASPSGSGETQYF
.	TRBV7-9	TRBJ2-1	.	TGTGCCAGCAGCAACCGACAGGTACACTCCTACAATGAGCAGTTCTTC	CASSNRQVHSYNEQFF
once	TRBV12-3/TRBV12-4	TRBJ2-7	TRBD2	TGTGCCAGCAGTTCCCCAGCGGGAGACTACGAGCAGTACTTC	CASSSPAGDYEQYF
.	TRBV7-8	TRBJ1-6	.	TGTGCCAGCCGCGAGAGTACCGACTATAATTCACCCCTCCACTTT	CASRESTDYNSPLHF
.	TRBV2	TRBJ1-1	.	TGTGCCAGCAGTGGAGAAGGGGCCACTGAAGCTTTCTTT	CASSGEGATEAFF
.	TRBV12-3/TRBV12-4	TRBJ2-1	.	TGTGCCAGCAGTCCCCGAAGGGGGCAGTTCTTC	CASSPRRGQFF
.	TRBV7-9	TRBJ2-5	TRBD1	TGTGCCAGCAGCCAACGACAGGGGTTGGAGACCCAGTACTTC	CASSQRQGLETQYF
.	TRBV7-2	TRBJ1-2	.	TGTGCCAGCAGCTTTGGCCAAACGATGAGTCACGGCTACACCTTC	CASSFGQTMSHGYTF